Described below is a single T cell receptor beta chain sequence and its context. Its antigen is not identified. This CDR3 has 14 residues. J lost 4 bases, V lost 4 bases, and 4 bases had no gene match. The germline V gene has CDR1 SGHNT and CDR2 YYREEE (reference sequence). This record belongs to a study of cytomegalovirus exposure and HLA in healthy donors. Overall study findings and caveats: The study flagged around 160 TCR beta chains as cytomegalovirus-associated.

Using immunoSEQ multiplex PCR, the repertoire was profiled, and TCRdb retains in-frame clones only, with some absent. The sample gives about 360,000 clones, roughly 85% of which show up once; 0.83% is in the top ten. The origin of this receptor is a woman in her late teens or twenties in good health and CMV-seronegative. Sequencing input: PBMCs. The J gene is TRBJ2-7, the V gene TRBV5-4; 11 positions match TRBD2. The CDR3 loop reads CASSLGTSGYEQYF. In nucleotides, the CDR3 is TGTGCCAGCAGCCTGGGGACTAGCGGTTACGAGCAGTACTTC.